Presented here are 24 T cell receptor beta chains from one specimen sequenced in a study of cytomegalovirus exposure and HLA in healthy donors. The data were produced by immunoSEQ multiplex PCR, yet TCRdb's version contains in-frame clones alone and is incomplete. The profile shows tens of thousands of clones, around 90% of them singletons. Sequenced sample: PBMCs. These receptors all come from a woman aged 18 to 35 in good health and CMV-seronegative.

The V call is TRBV4-1, the J call TRBJ2-1; 7 bases are a match to TRBD1. The CDR3 extends over 15 amino acids. Per the germline V gene, CDR1 is MGHRA and CDR2 is YSYEKL. The trim removed 1 base at V and 7 bases at J, leaving 7 bases unmatched. The CDR3 DNA follows: TGCGCCAGCAGCCAAGGGACAGGAAAGATGAATGAGCAGTTCTTC. It encodes CASSQGTGKMNEQFF.

This sequence joins TRBV6-5 and TRBJ2-7, with D possibly matching TRBD1 (5 bases). Germline V gene sequence: CDR1 MNHEY, CDR2 SVGAGI. This CDR3 has 15 amino acids. V was cut by 0 bases and J by 1 base, with 10 bases left in between. The chain's CDR3 is CASSYSATESYEQYF. CDR3 nucleotides: TGTGCCAGCAGTTACTCCGCGACAGAGTCCTACGAGCAGTACTTC.

The sample holds one count of this clone. The chain couples TRBV4-1 to TRBJ2-7; TRBD2 aligns across 8 bases. Germline values: CDR1 MGHRA, CDR2 YSYEKL. CDR3 length: 19 residues. Trimming at V came to 2 bases and at J to 4 bases, leaving 19 bases not matched to a gene. CDR3 amino acids: CASSQPVYRGGPGRYEQYF. The CDR3 DNA reads as TGCGCCAGCAGCCAACCCGTGTATCGCGGGGGGCCAGGCCGGTACGAGCAGTACTTC.

The chain links TRBV27 to TRBJ2-3; a possible D gene is TRBD2 (7 bases). CDR3 size: 14 residues. Trimming removed 5 bases from V and 9 bases from J, with 18 bases in between. Per germline, CDR1 MNHEY and CDR2 SMNVEV (reference sequence). CDR3 in amino acids: CASSGWRETGTQYF. For the CDR3, the DNA is TGTGCCAGCAGTGGGTGGCGGGAGACAGGCACGCAGTATTTT.

This clone was found once. The chain has TRBV28 and TRBJ2-3, with D uncertain. There are 14 residues in the CDR3. Deletions cut 6 bases from V and 1 base from J, with 11 bases between. Germline loops: CDR1 MDHEN, CDR2 SYDVKM. CDR3 DNA: TGTGCCAGCAGCCGCGGCTTCGGCACAGATACGCAGTATTTT. Amino acids: CASSRGFGTDTQYF. Complete variable domain (other parts from reference TRBV28 and TRBJ2-3): DVKVTQSSRYLVKRTGEKVFLECVQDMDHENMFWYRQDPGLGLRLIYFSYDVKMKEKGDIPEGYSVSREKKERFSLILESASTNQTSMYLCASSRGFGTDTQYFGPGTRLTVL.

Only a few counts were recorded for this clone. One junction end does not reproduce the germline sequence, and a read error may be involved. The chain links TRBV27 to TRBJ2-7; 7 positions agree with TRBD1. Germline V gene data show CDR1 as MNHEY and CDR2 as SMNVEV (reference sequence). The CDR3 spans 11 residues. CDR3 in amino acids: CALSQPGQSTF. The CDR3 DNA reads as TGTGCCCTAAGTCAACCGGGACAGTCGACCTTC.

This clone was seen a single time. V and J are TRBV5-1 and TRBJ2-1; 14 nucleotides line up with TRBD2. This CDR3 is built from 19 residues. The germline V gene encodes CDR1 SGHRS and CDR2 YFSETQ. V lost 5 bases to trimming and J lost 2 bases; unmatched junction nucleotides: 12. The CDR3: CASRVQPGLAGVPYNEQFF. The CDR3 DNA follows: TGCGCCAGCAGGGTTCAACCGGGACTAGCGGGAGTACCCTACAATGAGCAGTTCTTC.

The V call is TRBV4-1, the J call TRBJ1-5; TRBD1 matches 9 bases. The length of the CDR3 is 15 residues. CDR1 and CDR2 (germline): MGHRA, YSYEKL. V gave up 5 bases and J gave up 1 base; unmatched junction bases: 3. The CDR3 is CASSYGQGSNQPQHF. The CDR3 DNA follows: TGCGCCAGCAGCTACGGACAGGGGAGCAATCAGCCCCAGCATTTT.

The rearrangement uses TRBV7-9 and TRBJ2-7; D might be TRBD1 (6 bases). The CDR3 is 12 residues long. Trimming cost V 4 bases and J 7 bases, with 11 bases left between them. From germline, CDR1 is SEHNR and CDR2 FQNEAQ (reference sequence). The CDR3 region has the DNA TGTGCCAGCAGCTCACACACAGGGGAGCAGTACTTC. The encoded protein is CASSSHTGEQYF.

The V call is TRBV30, the J call TRBJ1-3; D is ambiguous. Germline V CDR1 and CDR2: GTSNPN, SVGIG (reference sequence). The CDR3 totals 12 residues. The ends were cut back, 5 bases at V and 4 bases at J, with 9 bases in the middle. The CDR3 region is CAWATEGNTIYF. The CDR3 DNA reads as TGTGCCTGGGCCACTGAGGGAAACACCATATATTTT.

The V and J genes are TRBV5-1 and TRBJ2-3, with D possibly being TRBD2 (6 bases). The V and J ends lost 7 bases and 6 bases respectively, with 9 bases between them. Per the germline V gene, CDR1 is SGHRS and CDR2 is YFSETQ. The CDR3 totals 11 residues. The CDR3 DNA is TGCGCCAGCGCGGGGCGCGATACGCAGTATTTT. Protein: CASAGRDTQYF.

This clone came up once. This rearrangement joins TRBV5-1 to TRBJ2-5; 8 bases line up with TRBD2. The CDR3 is 15 amino acids. CDR1 is SGHRS and CDR2 is YFSETQ in the germline V gene. V shed 2 bases and J 4 bases; nucleotides not matched to a gene: 7. Here the CDR3 DNA reads TGCGCCAGCAGCTTAACGGGAGGGCGGGGAGAGACCCAGTACTTC. It translates to CASSLTGGRGETQYF. The whole variable domain, filled in from reference TRBV5-1 and TRBJ2-5, reads KAGVTQTPRYLIKTRGQQVTLSCSPISGHRSVSWYQQTPGQGLQFLFEYFSETQRNKGNFPGRFSGRQFSNSRSEMNVSTLELGDSALYLCASSLTGGRGETQYFGPGTRLLVL.

V is TRBV30 and J is TRBJ2-1, with 8 bases lining up with TRBD1. Germline V lookup: CDR1 GTSNPN, CDR2 SVGIG (reference sequence). After removal of 4 bases from V and 8 bases from J, the junction contained 10 bases not matched to a gene. The CDR3 runs to 14 residues. CDR3 loop: CAWTRTGIIYEQFF. DNA of the CDR3: TGTGCCTGGACCCGGACAGGGATCATCTATGAGCAGTTCTTC.

The chain is built from TRBV30 and TRBJ1-1; TRBD1 might be the D (5 bases). This CDR3 comprises 11 residues. Between the trimmed V and J ends, which lost 3 bases and 4 bases, there was a span of 6 bases. Germline V gives CDR1 GTSNPN, CDR2 SVGIG (reference sequence). The CDR3 DNA reads as TGTGCCTGGAGCCAGGGCACTGAAGCTTTCTTT. Protein: CAWSQGTEAFF.

The chain carries TRBV6-1 and TRBJ2-3; the match to TRBD1 covers 8 bases. The CDR3 extends over 15 amino acids. The trim removed 10 bases at V and 1 base at J, leaving 10 bases unmatched. Germline loops: CDR1 MNHNS, CDR2 SASEGT. For the CDR3, the DNA is TGTGCCACCAGACAAACAGGGGGTCGCACAGATACGCAGTATTTT. Translation: CATRQTGGRTDTQYF.

The chain recombines TRBV2 with TRBJ2-3; a possible D gene is TRBD2 (6 bases). The CDR3 has 14 residues. Trimming cost V 4 bases and J 8 bases, with 16 bases left between them. Per germline, CDR1 SNHLY and CDR2 FYNNEI. The CDR3 bases are TGTGCCAGCAGTGTCTCCGGGACTGCATCTACGCAGTATTTT. It codes for CASSVSGTASTQYF. Supplemented by reference TRBV2 and TRBJ2-3, the full variable domain reads EPEVTQTPSHQVTQMGQEVILRCVPISNHLYFYWYRQILGQKVEFLVSFYNNEISEKSEIFDDQFSVERPDGSNFTLKIRSTKLEDSAMYFCASSVSGTASTQYFGPGTRLTVL.

The rearrangement links TRBV27 to TRBJ2-3; possible D gene TRBD2, 5 bases. The V gene's germline CDR1 is MNHEY and CDR2 SMNVEV (reference sequence). This CDR3 comprises 14 residues. Trimming shortened V by 3 bases and J by 6 bases, and 13 bases separated the two germline ends. In DNA form, the CDR3 reads TGTGCCAGCAGTTTGACGGGATATCAGGATACGCAGTATTTT. Its protein product is CASSLTGYQDTQYF.

The rearrangement uses TRBV11-2 and TRBJ2-7, with 12 bases matching TRBD2. The germline CDR1 and CDR2 sequences are SGHAT and FQNNGV. The trim removed 3 bases at V and 2 bases at J, leaving 5 bases unmatched. The CDR3 sequence is 16 residues long. DNA of the CDR3: TGTGCCAGCAGCTTGGGACTAGCGGGCGATACCTACGAGCAGTACTTC. Its translation: CASSLGLAGDTYEQYF.

The chain links TRBV6-6 to TRBJ2-3, with D possibly TRBD2 on 6 matching bases. The CDR3 consists of 14 residues. Germline-derived CDR1 and CDR2 are MNHNY and SVGAGI (reference sequence). V was shortened by 7 bases and J by 2 bases, with 13 bases between the two germline ends. CDR3 sequence (DNA): TGTGCCAGCAATCGAGCGGGCGTCACAGATACGCAGTATTTT. Its protein is CASNRAGVTDTQYF.

The V and J genes are TRBV11-2 and TRBJ2-1; D uncertain. This CDR3 comprises 11 residues. Per germline, CDR1 SGHAT and CDR2 FQNNGV. V lost 4 bases and J lost 10, with 8 bases in between. CDR3 in amino acids: CASSSYGEQFF. Here the CDR3 DNA reads TGTGCCAGCAGCTCATATGGCGAGCAGTTCTTC.

This chain uses TRBV7-2 with TRBJ2-7, with unresolved D. V dropped 3 bases and J dropped 7 bases, with 13 bases sitting between them. This CDR3 is built from 13 residues. Germline V gene sequence: CDR1 SGHTA, CDR2 FQGNSA. CDR3 sequence (DNA): TGTGCCAGCAGCTTGACAATCGTCCGGGAGCAGTACTTC. This sequence encodes CASSLTIVREQYF.

The chain is built from TRBV5-1 and TRBJ1-2; the match to TRBD1 covers 9 bases. This CDR3 comprises 14 residues. Germline assignment: CDR1 SGHRS and CDR2 YFSETQ. V dropped 3 bases and J dropped 6; count of bases not matched to a gene: 6. This CDR3 is CASSSDRGGHGYTF. The CDR3 DNA reads as TGCGCCAGCAGCTCGGACAGGGGTGGGCATGGCTACACCTTC.

This clone was seen once. The genes are TRBV7-9 and TRBJ2-3, with 10 bases identical to TRBD1. The CDR3 consists of 17 residues. V was clipped by 4 bases and J by 3 bases; unmatched bases: 10. Germline values: CDR1 SEHNR, CDR2 FQNEAQ (reference sequence). DNA of the CDR3: TGTGCCAGCAGCTCGGGACAGGGGCTAGCGAGGACAGATACGCAGTATTTT. It encodes CASSSGQGLARTDTQYF.

The chain carries TRBV29-1 and TRBJ2-3; no reliable D call. CDR3 length: 13 amino acids. CDR1 and CDR2 (germline): SQVTM, ANQGSEA. Trimming stripped 1 base from V and 4 bases from J, with 9 bases between. The CDR3 DNA reads as TGCAGCGTTGAAGGGGCGATCGCAGATACGCAGTATTTT. Translated, it gives CSVEGAIADTQYF.